The 18 T cell receptor beta chains listed next were all sequenced from one sample in a study of vaccination effects on CD4 cells after COVID-19. Following 10 days of culture, CD4+ T cells were isolated. Subjects were given two BNT162b2 or mRNA-1273 vaccine doses. Clones were read by immunoSEQ multiplex PCR, and TCRdb kept only the in-frame ones, dropping some. The sample consists of tens of thousands of clones, approximately 80% of them appearing once. What these receptors recognize is not known. The sample in question was CD4+ T cells from PBMCs cultured without peptide, obtained after COVID-19 vaccination. These TCRs come from a human donor who received a COVID-19 vaccine.

This chain connects TRBV6-2 or TRBV6-3 to TRBJ1-5; no clear D gene. Looked up from germline, CDR1 is MNHEY and CDR2 is SVGEGT. V was pared by 5 bases and J by 0 bases, with 5 bases between. The CDR3 loop spans 13 amino acids. CDR3 DNA sequence: TGTGCCAGCAGTCTATTTAGCAATCAGCCCCAGCATTTT. Translation: CASSLFSNQPQHF.

The chain carries TRBV5-1 and TRBJ2-1; 8 bases line up with TRBD2. The V gene's germline CDR1 is SGHRS and CDR2 YFSETQ. The CDR3 has 13 residues. V shed 4 bases, J shed 7 bases, and the junction held 4 bases outside the gene matches. CDR3 loop: CASSIGLANEQFF. Here the CDR3 DNA reads TGCGCCAGCAGCATCGGACTAGCAAATGAGCAGTTCTTC.

This chain connects TRBV3-1 (or the pseudogene TRBV3-2) to TRBJ1-3, with a possible D match to TRBD1 (5 bases). Trimming removed 2 bases at V and 0 bases at J, with 8 bases between. Germline lookup yields CDR1 LGHDT and CDR2 YNNKEL (reference sequence). The CDR3 is 15 residues long. CDR3 loop: CASSQPGLSGNTIYF. The CDR3, as DNA: TGTGCCAGCAGCCAACCGGGACTCTCTGGAAACACCATATATTTT.

This rearrangement joins TRBV4-1 to TRBJ1-3; D remains unclear. Per the germline V gene, CDR1 is MGHRA and CDR2 is YSYEKL. Deletions cut 2 bases from V and 2 bases from J, with 7 bases between. The CDR3 sequence is 14 residues long. The CDR3: CASSQRGAGNTIYF. CDR3 DNA: TGCGCCAGCAGCCAACGCGGGGCTGGAAACACCATATATTTT.

The chain joins TRBV2 to TRBJ1-1, with a tentative D call TRBD1 (5 bases). Germline V CDR1 and CDR2: SNHLY, FYNNEI. V was trimmed by 8 bases and J by 2 bases, leaving 9 bases between them. The CDR3 consists of 12 residues. CDR3: CASGRDNTEAFF. In nucleotides, the CDR3 is TGTGCCAGCGGACGGGACAACACTGAAGCTTTCTTT. The full variable domain, completed using reference TRBV2 and TRBJ1-1, is EPEVTQTPSHQVTQMGQEVILRCVPISNHLYFYWYRQILGQKVEFLVSFYNNEISEKSEIFDDQFSVERPDGSNFTLKIRSTKLEDSAMYFCASGRDNTEAFFGQGTRLTVV.

This chain joins TRBV19 and TRBJ2-5; a weak D match, TRBD2 (6 bases). Trimming stripped 3 bases from V and 0 bases from J, with 8 bases between. The CDR3 length is 14 residues. Germline CDR1 is LNHDA and CDR2 is SQIVND (reference sequence). For the CDR3, the DNA is TGTGCCAGTAGTATGCGGAGGGACCAAGAGACCCAGTACTTC. This gives the protein CASSMRRDQETQYF.

This clone has a handful of counts. The V call is TRBV3-1 (or the pseudogene TRBV3-2), the J call TRBJ1-2; D unclear. The CDR3 is made up of 13 amino acids. V was cut by 1 base and J by 4 bases, with 7 bases left in between. The V gene's germline CDR1 is LGHDT and CDR2 YNNKEL (reference sequence). The CDR3 region has the DNA TGTGCCAGCAGCCAAGTGGATAGCTATGGCTACACCTTC. This gives the protein CASSQVDSYGYTF.

This sequence joins TRBV7-2 and TRBJ1-2; TRBD1 is a possible D gene (6 bases). CDR1 SGHTA and CDR2 FQGNSA come from the germline V gene. CDR3 length: 14 amino acids. V lost 1 base and J lost 8, with 14 bases in between. DNA for the CDR3: TGTGCCAGCAGCTTAGTTGGGATCGGGGGCGGCTACACCTTC. Its translation is CASSLVGIGGGYTF.

This clone has just one count. The J gene is TRBJ1-4, the V gene TRBV2; 8 nucleotides match TRBD1. CDR3 length: 15 residues. The J segment lost 6 bases and the V segment lost 3 bases, leaving 6 bases of the junction unmatched. Germline CDR1 SNHLY, CDR2 FYNNEI. The CDR3: CASSDRGQAHEKLFF. The CDR3 bases are TGTGCCAGCAGTGACCGGGGACAGGCTCATGAAAAACTGTTTTTT.

V is TRBV10-3 and J is TRBJ1-2; 8 positions match TRBD1. V trimming: 10 bases; J trimming: 4 bases; junction bases outside the gene matches: 8. CDR1 ENHRY and CDR2 SYGVKD come from the germline V gene. The CDR3 is made up of 13 amino acids. CDR3 sequence reads: CATGATGGYGYTF. The CDR3 DNA is TGTGCCACAGGGGCCACAGGGGGCTATGGCTACACCTTC.

The CDR3 bases are TGTGCCATCAGTCCTAAGGACAGGGGCGGCACTGAAGCTTTCTTT. This codes for CAISPKDRGGTEAFF. The J gene is TRBJ1-1, the V gene TRBV10-3; 9 nucleotides agree with TRBD1. The CDR3 runs to 15 residues. In germline, CDR1 is ENHRY, CDR2 SYGVKD. V dropped 5 bases and J dropped 4; count of bases not matched to a gene: 8.

This chain joins TRBV2 and TRBJ2-2; weak D call: TRBD2 (7 bases). With 5 bases removed from V and 6 bases from J, the gap between germline ends came to 10 bases. The germline gives CDR1 SNHLY, CDR2 FYNNEI. This CDR3 has 13 residues. The DNA for the CDR3 is TGTGCCAGCAGTACGCGGGGGCCCGGGGAGCTGTTTTTT. It specifies CASSTRGPGELFF.

CDR3 amino acids: CASSLGGSLNIQYF. For the CDR3, the DNA is TGTGCCAGCAGCTTAGGTGGTTCACTAAACATTCAGTACTTC. This chain links TRBV7-2 with TRBJ2-4; D call uncertain. The CDR3 is 14 amino acids. Trimming took 1 base from V and 6 from J, leaving 10 bases between them. Germline V gene data show CDR1 as SGHTA and CDR2 as FQGNSA. Filled out from reference TRBV7-2 and TRBJ2-4, the complete variable domain reads GAGVSQSPSNKVTEKGKDVELRCDPISGHTALYWYRQSLGQGLEFLIYFQGNSAPDKSGLPSDRFSAERTGGSVSTLTIQRTQQEDSAVYLCASSLGGSLNIQYFGAGTRLSVL.

J is TRBJ1-2 and V is TRBV19, with D tentatively TRBD1 (5 bases). This CDR3 spans 13 amino acids. Trimming stripped 6 bases from V and 2 bases from J, with 10 bases between. CDR1 is LNHDA, CDR2 SQIVND, per germline (reference sequence). Here the CDR3 reads CASRRDGNYGYTF. CDR3 DNA sequence: TGTGCCAGTAGGCGGGACGGAAACTATGGCTACACCTTC.

This chain uses TRBV9 with TRBJ2-3; TRBD2 aligns across 9 bases. Germline values: CDR1 SGDLS, CDR2 YYNGEE. The CDR3 contains 19 residues. Trimming cost V 4 bases and J 0 bases; bases outside gene matches: 15. The CDR3 coding sequence is TGTGCCAGCAGCCCACACGCAACTATAGCGGGGGTTAGCACAGATACGCAGTATTTT. Its protein is CASSPHATIAGVSTDTQYF.

The J gene is TRBJ2-1, the V gene TRBV10-3, with 9 nucleotides matching TRBD1. With 2 bases clipped from V and 1 base from J, the junction kept 0 bases outside the gene matches. Germline CDR1 ENHRY, CDR2 SYGVKD. This CDR3 has 15 amino acids. CDR3 in DNA: TGTGCCATCAGTGAGGGACAGGGGTCCTACAATGAGCAGTTCTTC. It yields the protein CAISEGQGSYNEQFF.

J is TRBJ1-5 and V is TRBV5-6; possible D gene TRBD1, 6 bases. Deletions cut 4 bases from V and 7 bases from J, with 12 bases between. CDR1 is SGHDT and CDR2 is YYEEEE in the germline V gene. The CDR3 has 13 amino acids. Here the CDR3 reads CASSEQGGQPQHF. The CDR3, as DNA: TGTGCCAGCAGCGAACAGGGCGGGCAGCCCCAGCATTTT.

The gene calls are TRBV20-1 and TRBJ1-1, with TRBD1 as a possible D gene (6 bases). Germline V gene sequence: CDR1 DFQATT, CDR2 SNEGSKA (reference sequence). V was trimmed by 3 bases and J by 0 bases, leaving 14 bases between them. The length of the CDR3 is 15 residues. CDR3 sequence: CSASQTGDMNTEAFF. CDR3 bases: TGCAGTGCTAGTCAGACAGGAGACATGAACACTGAAGCTTTCTTT.